This T cell receptor (beta chain) came from a study of graft-versus-host responses after intestinal transplantation (dated by TCRdb to the early 2020s). For context, the study as a whole: Recipients received multivisceral, liver-intestinal, or isolated intestinal transplants. Every recipient was given anti-thymocyte globulin induction, followed by approximately three years of maintenance tacrolimus and steroids. Graft-versus-host and host-versus-graft alloreactive T cell clones were tracked in the graft, circulation and bone marrow after intestinal transplantation using bulk TCR-beta CDR3 sequencing. Alloreactive clones were identified by sequencing pre-transplant mixed lymphocyte reaction products and comparing them with unstimulated pre-transplant donor and recipient T cells. The cohort enrolled some 23 intestinal transplant recipients, one of whom was a retransplant, and 3 patients without pretransplant specimens were excluded. Donor T cell macrochimerism was defined as a peak of at least 4% donor T cells among recipient peripheral blood mononuclear cells. Instead of going to the commercial service, samples from three later patients were sequenced in-house on an Illumina MiSeq and processed with MiXCR. Overall results and qualifications from the work: Early after transplant, peak levels of circulating GvH clones were found to be associated with declines in HvG clones. High GvH to HvG T cell clonal ratios were observed in the allografts of patients with donor T cell macrochimerism. GvH clones turned up in recipient bone marrow, with some appearing earlier in ileal mucosa or blood, a pattern consistent with an intestinal mucosal origin. Conclusions were limited by the relatively low number and heterogeneity of intestinal transplant patients.

The meaning of the sample's time point label: cells obtained before transplantation from donor or recipient. Mixed lymphocyte reactions plated around 200,000 CFSE-labeled pre-transplant responders with around 200,000 irradiated violet-dye-labeled stimulators and were cultured for six to seven days. After the mixed lymphocyte reaction, proliferating CD3+CD4+CFSE-low and CD3+CD8+CFSE-low responder cells were FACS-sorted on a BD Influx sorter. Reading from cysteine to phenylalanine, the CDR3 counts 13 amino acids. Only the CDR3 portion is preserved as DNA: 39 bases, with reading frame beginning at the first base. Reading the germline V gene gives CDR1 SGHVS and CDR2 FNYEAQ. V and J lose 6 bases and 1 base, and a span of 9 bases separates them. With regard to this clone: It has no much larger one-base neighbor in the sample; base qualities were not kept.

The library came from the immunoSEQ multiplex PCR assay. For most patients, genomic DNA was isolated using the Qiagen DNeasy Blood and Tissue Kit and was shipped frozen to Adaptive Biotechnologies for TCR sequencing. Adaptive Biotechnologies carried out high-throughput TCR-beta CDR3 sequencing of genomic DNA for most patients. The published analysis was carried out like this. TCR sequencing data for roughly 17 patients were retrieved from Adaptive's ImmunoSEQ software; three other patients were processed with MiXCR and VDJtools. CD4 versus CD8 sorting errors were corrected by removing sequences found in both subsets at a frequency ratio below 5:1. Because the origin of CDR3 nucleotide sequences shared between donor and recipient could not be assigned, those sequences were removed. To be classed as alloreactive, a clone needed at least 2-fold expansion over unstimulated cells and a minimum CFSE-low frequency of 0.002% (template counts) or 0.001% (read counts). Clones detected in sequenced pre-transplant spleen, lymph node, or MLR CFSE-low populations of the donor or recipient were defined as mappable. Cumulative frequency of alloreactive clones was calculated as a percentage of all sequences weighted by copy number. TCRdb took over this immuneACCESS table, retaining in-frame rearrangements with V and J assigned. Such tables are incomplete; in checked studies, under half of the missing clones stem from an unresolved V gene, and the remainder is unexplained. V and J calls and clone size follow that table, whereas D and trimming were derived from the DNA. The sample yields 13,000 to 15,000 clones; more than 30% were counted once. The ten largest make up roughly 15% of the sample.

The chain is made from TRBV7-6 and TRBJ2-5; the D gene remains uncertain. This TCR was recovered from a human patient who received an intestinal transplant. Sample: alloreactive CD8+ T cells from a mixed lymphocyte reaction culture, taken before intestinal transplant. Read against the paper, the sample's cell subset or site label means: CFSE-low proliferating T cells sorted from roughly 6-day pre-transplant mixed lymphocyte reaction (GvH or HvG direction). In nucleotide form, the sequence is TGTGCCAGCAGGAAGCAGGCCCAAGAGACCCAGTACTTC. The translation is CASRKQAQETQYF.